This entry is about one TCR beta chain. As handled by the study authors: Using reference gene primer amplification, nucleated cell counts were estimated. Only in-frame clones appear in the TCRdb table, and some are missing; sequencing was by immunoSEQ multiplex PCR. Clone size and V and J calls were adopted from that table, with D and trimming inferred from the DNA. Here the sample spans 150,000 to 200,000 clones, less than 90% being singletons. This sample is part of a study of blood T cell repertoires in COVID-19. Study background: Both acute and convalescent COVID-19 samples were obtained from the United States, Italy and Spain. T cells, B-cell-depleted T cells, or PBMCs provided the cDNA or gDNA that served as material.

In assigning cohorts, the study relied on participant-reported clinical history. There are 12 residues in the CDR3. Trimming stripped 0 bases from V and 13 bases from J, with 13 bases between. Germline loops: CDR1 SGHRS, CDR2 YFSETQ. This clonotype was obtained from a human donor with acute COVID-19. The donor label of this sample is uncertain. The sample taken for sequencing was PBMCs or T cells enriched from blood (not recorded which). V gene TRBV5-1 combines with J gene TRBJ1-2; the D gene is possibly TRBD1 (5 bases). The CDR3 DNA reads TGCGCCAGCAGCTTGGAGGAAGGGGTCAGCACCTTC. Amino acid sequence: CASSLEEGVSTF.